These 27 T cell receptor beta chains came from one sample sequenced in a study of blood T cell repertoires in COVID-19. Only in-frame clones appear in the TCRdb table, and some are missing; sequencing was by immunoSEQ multiplex PCR. The sample consists of tens of thousands of clones, 82% of them appearing once. Sequenced material: peripheral blood. The receptors come from a man aged 80 or over with COVID-19, enrolled during active disease.

The chain joins TRBV3-1 (or the pseudogene TRBV3-2) to TRBJ2-4, with D possibly matching TRBD2 (6 bases). V gave up 2 bases and J gave up 5 bases, with 22 bases separating them. The CDR3 runs to 18 residues. In germline, CDR1 is LGHDT, CDR2 YNNKEL (reference sequence). The CDR3 nucleotides are TGTGCCAGCAGCCAACCCGGGACGGTCGTAGCGGCTCAAAACATTCAGTACTTC. Translated: CASSQPGTVVAAQNIQYF.

The V call is TRBV9, the J call TRBJ2-1, with TRBD2 matching 12 bases. With 3 bases clipped from V and 4 bases from J, the junction kept 5 bases outside the gene matches. This CDR3 region has 16 residues. Germline values: CDR1 SGDLS, CDR2 YYNGEE. CDR3 sequence: CASSDLAGGIYNEQFF. The CDR3 bases are TGTGCCAGCAGCGATCTAGCGGGGGGGATTTACAATGAGCAGTTCTTC.

J is TRBJ2-1 and V is TRBV5-4, with TRBD1 identical over 8 bases. Germline V CDR1 and CDR2: SGHNT, YYREEE (reference sequence). The V gene end was trimmed by 6 bases and the J gene end by 7 bases; junction bases not matched to a gene: 12. This CDR3 is 15 amino acids long. As DNA, the CDR3 is TGTGCCAGCAACCACCCCGGGACAGGAGGGAATGAGCAGTTCTTC. Translating it yields CASNHPGTGGNEQFF.

The rearrangement uses TRBV5-5 and TRBJ1-5, with TRBD1 matching over 11 bases. V lost 5 bases, J lost 5 bases, and 6 bases stayed unmatched. Germline CDR1 reads SGHKS; CDR2 reads YYEKEE (reference sequence). The CDR3 contains 15 residues. The CDR3 region is CASRAGQGDYQPQHF. Here the CDR3 DNA reads TGTGCCAGCAGGGCGGGACAGGGGGACTATCAGCCCCAGCATTTT.

The chain combines TRBV7-6 with TRBJ2-6, with D possibly TRBD1 on 6 matching bases. The CDR3 is made up of 15 amino acids. Per the germline V gene, CDR1 is SGHVS and CDR2 is FNYEAQ. V lost 5 bases to trimming and J lost 2 bases, with 10 bases between them. The CDR3 spells CASSPGVAGANVLTF. DNA for the CDR3: TGTGCCAGCAGCCCAGGGGTGGCTGGGGCCAACGTCCTGACTTTC.

This clone was seen only once. The chain couples TRBV4-3 to TRBJ2-3; D may be TRBD2 (5 bases). The CDR3 has 12 residues. Germline loops: CDR1 LGHNA, CDR2 YSLEER. CDR3 amino acids: CAPRASTDTQYF. The CDR3 DNA sequence: TGCGCGCCGCGGGCTAGCACAGATACGCAGTATTTT.

The V gene is TRBV5-4, the J gene TRBJ1-3; tentatively, D is TRBD1 (6 bases). In germline, CDR1 is SGHNT, CDR2 YYREEE (reference sequence). V was pared by 0 bases and J by 0 bases, with 13 bases between. This CDR3 comprises 17 residues. The CDR3 spells CASSLGGGQISGNTIYF. The CDR3 DNA reads TGTGCCAGCAGCTTGGGAGGGGGACAAATCTCTGGAAACACCATATATTTT.

The V and J genes are TRBV9 and TRBJ1-1, with 10 bases that match TRBD1. Germline CDR1 is SGDLS and CDR2 is YYNGEE. V lost 1 base to trimming and J lost 3 bases; unmatched junction nucleotides: 3. There are 15 residues in the CDR3. CDR3 sequence: CASSVFGTGDTEAFF. The CDR3 nucleotides are TGTGCCAGCAGCGTATTTGGGACAGGGGACACTGAAGCTTTCTTT.

This clone was seen a handful of times. The genes are TRBV3-1 (or the pseudogene TRBV3-2) and TRBJ2-7; no clear D. Germline values: CDR1 LGHDT, CDR2 YNNKEL (reference sequence). V lost 1 base and J 4 bases, leaving 8 bases between the germline ends. The CDR3 runs to 13 residues. CDR3 bases: TGTGCCAGCAGCCAAGCCTTGCGTTACGAGCAGTACGTC. Protein: CASSQALRYEQYV.

This clone has just one count. This sequence joins TRBV5-1 and TRBJ2-7; tentative D call: TRBD1 (6 bases). This CDR3 is built from 13 residues. CDR1 and CDR2 (germline): SGHRS, YFSETQ. Trimming left V 2 bases short and J 3 bases short, with 9 bases between. The CDR3 here is CASSLGGIYEQYF. The CDR3 region has the DNA TGCGCCAGCAGCTTAGGGGGAATCTACGAGCAGTACTTC.

In its sample, this clone was seen once. This chain uses TRBV7-9 with TRBJ2-7, with D possibly TRBD2 on 5 matching bases. The CDR3 runs to 15 residues. Trimming shortened V by 5 bases and J by 3 bases, and 17 bases separated the two germline ends. The germline CDR1 and CDR2 sequences are SEHNR and FQNEAQ (reference sequence). The CDR3 DNA reads TGTGCCAGCAGCGAGCGGTCGGGGAGTCTCTACGAGCAGTACTTC. This codes for CASSERSGSLYEQYF.

The chain combines TRBV7-3 with TRBJ2-1; 8 nucleotides match TRBD2. Germline loops: CDR1 SGHTA, CDR2 FQGTGA. Trimming cost V 5 bases and J 6 bases; bases outside gene matches: 9. The CDR3 loop spans 15 amino acids. CDR3 in amino acids: CASSDRPGGPNEQFF. The CDR3 bases are TGTGCCAGCAGCGATCGACCGGGGGGGCCCAATGAGCAGTTCTTC.

This rearrangement joins TRBV3-1 (or the pseudogene TRBV3-2) to TRBJ2-5, with 7 bases that match TRBD1. The CDR3 extends over 14 amino acids. Trimming at V came to 6 bases and at J to 2 bases, leaving 6 bases not matched to a gene. Per the germline V gene, CDR1 is LGHDT and CDR2 is YNNKEL (reference sequence). CDR3 amino acids: CASRHPGQQETQYF. CDR3 nucleotide sequence: TGTGCCAGCAGACATCCGGGACAGCAAGAGACCCAGTACTTC.

This rearrangement joins TRBV30 to TRBJ1-5, with D tentatively TRBD1 (5 bases). V lost 1 base and J 6 bases, leaving 10 bases between the germline ends. This CDR3 comprises 13 residues. Germline assignment: CDR1 GTSNPN and CDR2 SVGIG (reference sequence). The CDR3 here is CAWSEGVLQPQHF. Here the CDR3 DNA reads TGTGCCTGGAGTGAAGGGGTTCTTCAGCCCCAGCATTTT.

The V call is TRBV28, the J call TRBJ1-1, with 9 bases matching TRBD1. With 9 bases clipped from V and 1 base from J, the junction kept 9 bases outside the gene matches. The length of the CDR3 is 15 residues. Germline V gene lookup returns CDR1 MDHEN and CDR2 SYDVKM. CDR3 protein: CASKGQGAWNTEAFF. The DNA for the CDR3 is TGTGCCAGTAAGGGACAGGGTGCATGGAACACTGAAGCTTTCTTT.

The V and J genes are TRBV5-6 and TRBJ1-4, with D possibly TRBD1 on 5 matching bases. This CDR3 spans 15 amino acids. The germline CDR1 and CDR2 sequences are SGHDT and YYEEEE. V was pared by 4 bases and J by 8 bases, with 18 bases between. CDR3 protein: CASSPAAGSREKLFF. For the CDR3, the DNA is TGTGCCAGCAGCCCAGCAGCAGGGTCGAGGGAAAAACTGTTTTTT.

The chain joins TRBV2 to TRBJ1-6, with 8 bases matching TRBD1. Germline loops: CDR1 SNHLY, CDR2 FYNNEI. V was pared by 2 bases and J by 7 bases, with 16 bases of the junction left unmatched. The CDR3 loop spans 19 amino acids. CDR3 loop: CASSERGQGARYGNSPLHF. CDR3 nucleotides: TGTGCCAGCAGTGAAAGGGGGCAGGGGGCGAGATACGGGAATTCACCCCTCCACTTT.

In its sample, this clone was seen many times. The sample carries other DNA sequences with the same CDR3. The chain links TRBV5-1 to TRBJ1-1; possibly TRBD1 for D (5 bases). The CDR3 has 14 residues. Germline values: CDR1 SGHRS, CDR2 YFSETQ. V shed 1 base and J shed 2 bases, with 9 bases lying between them. The DNA for the CDR3 is TGCGCCAGCAGCTTGCTCCAGGGTAACACTGAAGCTTTCTTT. Protein sequence: CASSLLQGNTEAFF.

V usage is TRBV6-2 or TRBV6-3 and J usage is TRBJ2-1; D uncertain. V lost 7 bases and J lost 8, with 27 bases in between. Germline CDR1 MNHEY, CDR2 SVGEGT. The length of the CDR3 is 17 residues. The CDR3 sequence is CASTPPDSARVGDEQFF. The CDR3 DNA follows: TGTGCCAGCACCCCACCCGACTCAGCGCGCGTCGGTGATGAGCAGTTCTTC.

The genes are TRBV6-4 and TRBJ1-1; D is undetermined. The CDR3 is 14 residues long. Between the trimmed V and J ends, which lost 6 bases and 4 bases, there was a span of 15 bases. The germline V gene encodes CDR1 MRHNA and CDR2 SNTAGT. This chain's CDR3 is CASRVEGRGTEAFF. The CDR3 coding sequence is TGTGCCAGCAGGGTTGAGGGCCGGGGCACTGAAGCTTTCTTT.

The V gene is TRBV30, the J gene TRBJ2-7; the D is unclear. The CDR3 runs to 12 residues. V was shortened by 2 bases and J by 2 bases, with 7 bases between the two germline ends. Germline CDR1 GTSNPN, CDR2 SVGIG (reference sequence). The CDR3 region is CAWSPGPYEQYF. CDR3 bases: TGTGCCTGGAGTCCTGGCCCCTACGAGCAGTACTTC. The whole variable domain, remainder taken from reference TRBV30 and TRBJ2-7, is SQTIHQWPATLVQPVGSPLSLECTVEGTSNPNLYWYRQAAGRGLQLLFYSVGIGQISSEVPQNLSASRPQDRQFILSSKKLLLSDSGFYLCAWSPGPYEQYFGPGTRLTVT.

The J gene is TRBJ1-4, the V gene TRBV6-6; possible D gene TRBD1, 5 bases. This CDR3 spans 14 amino acids. V gave up 0 bases and J gave up 6 bases, with 8 bases separating them. CDR1 is MNHNY, CDR2 SVGAGI, per germline (reference sequence). CDR3 DNA: TGTGCCAGCAGTTACTCGGGCAGGGATGAAAAACTGTTTTTT. Protein product: CASSYSGRDEKLFF.

This clone was picked up many times. The chain links TRBV7-2 to TRBJ2-2; TRBD2 might be the D (6 bases). This CDR3 spans 14 amino acids. V was trimmed by 7 bases and J by 5 bases, leaving 14 bases between them. Germline CDR1 is SGHTA and CDR2 is FQGNSA. The CDR3 region is CASIQGAGTGELFF. In DNA, the CDR3 is TGTGCCAGCATCCAAGGGGCGGGAACCGGGGAGCTGTTTTTT. The full variable domain, rest sourced from reference TRBV7-2 and TRBJ2-2, is GAGVSQSPSNKVTEKGKDVELRCDPISGHTALYWYRQSLGQGLEFLIYFQGNSAPDKSGLPSDRFSAERTGGSVSTLTIQRTQQEDSAVYLCASIQGAGTGELFFGEGSRLTVL.

The chain employs TRBV28 and TRBJ2-1, with TRBD2 identical over 11 bases. Trimming took 6 bases from V and 4 from J; bases not matched to a gene: 14. The CDR3 contains 18 residues. Per germline, CDR1 MDHEN and CDR2 SYDVKM. CDR3 in amino acids: CASSPASGRPGPYNEQFF. The CDR3 DNA reads TGTGCCAGCAGCCCCGCTAGCGGGAGGCCAGGTCCTTACAATGAGCAGTTCTTC.

Written as DNA, the CDR3 is TGTGCCAGCAGCCAAGAGAAGCGGACTTTCGGGCAGTACGTC. This gives the protein CASSQEKRTFGQYV. The gene calls are TRBV3-1 (or the pseudogene TRBV3-2) and TRBJ2-7, with TRBD2 as a possible D gene (5 bases). The CDR3 totals 14 residues. Germline V CDR1 and CDR2: LGHDT, YNNKEL (reference sequence). V dropped 0 bases and J dropped 9 bases, with 15 bases sitting between them.

The rearrangement joins TRBV6-5 to TRBJ2-3, with TRBD2 matching over 7 bases. Trimming at V came to 7 bases and at J to 2 bases, leaving 6 bases not matched to a gene. CDR1 and CDR2 (germline): MNHEY, SVGAGI. The CDR3 length is 14 residues. Written as DNA, the CDR3 is TGTGCCAGCACATCGGGACTATACACAGATACGCAGTATTTT. As protein: CASTSGLYTDTQYF.

V gene TRBV11-3 combines with J gene TRBJ2-2, with D possibly being TRBD1 (5 bases). Germline CDR1 SGHNT, CDR2 YENEEA. The V end was cut by 3 bases, the J end by 5 bases, with 7 bases between. The CDR3 has 13 amino acids. This CDR3 is CASSLAGTGELFF. DNA for the CDR3: TGTGCCAGCAGCTTGGCAGGGACCGGGGAGCTGTTTTTT.